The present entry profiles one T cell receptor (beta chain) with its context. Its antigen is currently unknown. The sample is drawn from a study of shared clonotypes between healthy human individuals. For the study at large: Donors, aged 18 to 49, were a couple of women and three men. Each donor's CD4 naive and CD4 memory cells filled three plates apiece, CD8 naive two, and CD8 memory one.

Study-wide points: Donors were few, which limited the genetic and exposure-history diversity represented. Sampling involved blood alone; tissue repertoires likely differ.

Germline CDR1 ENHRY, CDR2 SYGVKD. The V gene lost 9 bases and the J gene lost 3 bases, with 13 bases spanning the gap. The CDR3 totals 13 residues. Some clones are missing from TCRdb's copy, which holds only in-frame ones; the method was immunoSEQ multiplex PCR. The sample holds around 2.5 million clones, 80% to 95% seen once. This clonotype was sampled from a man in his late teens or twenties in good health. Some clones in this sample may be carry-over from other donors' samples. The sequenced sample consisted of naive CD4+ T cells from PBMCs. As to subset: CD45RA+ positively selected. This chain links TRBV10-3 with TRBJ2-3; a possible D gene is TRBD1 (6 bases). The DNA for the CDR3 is TGTGCCATTGCCAGGGGTTTAACAGATACGCAGTATTTT. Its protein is CAIARGLTDTQYF.